A single sample is the source of the 26 T cell receptor beta chains below, sequenced in a study of T cell repertoires in cytomegalovirus infection. TCRdb re-derived calls from the reads in MiXCR, one entry per CDR3 protein. Among roughly 600,000 distinct CDR3 sequences listed, approximately 24% were seen once. Sequencing was carried out using CD8+ T cells from PBMCs. The receptors stem from a human donor in good health (CMV status not recorded). Some clones in this sample may be carry-over from other donors' samples.

The chain has TRBV28 and TRBJ2-2; weak D call: TRBD1 (6 bases). Germline V gene data show CDR1 as MDHEN and CDR2 as SYDVKM. V was pared by 8 bases and J by 0 bases, with 13 bases between. This CDR3 region has 15 residues. CDR3 loop: CASRPGHTNTGELFF. CDR3 in DNA: TGTGCCAGCCGACCGGGACATACGAACACCGGGGAGCTGTTTTTT.

The rearrangement joins TRBV9 to TRBJ1-6; 10 positions agree with TRBD1. V was clipped by 4 bases and J by 12 bases; unmatched bases: 4. The CDR3 loop spans 13 amino acids. Germline V gives CDR1 SGDLS, CDR2 YYNGEE. The CDR3 DNA reads TGTGCCAGCAGCTCTCGGACAGGGGGACCCCTCCACTTT. It codes for CASSSRTGGPLHF.

This sequence joins TRBV10-2 and TRBJ2-7, with D unclear. This CDR3 has 12 residues. CDR1 and CDR2 (germline): WSHSY, SAAADI. The V end lost 4 bases, the J end lost 3 bases, and 7 bases lay between the germline ends. CDR3 DNA: TGCGCCAGCAGTGTAAATTTCTACGAGCAGTACTTC. Translating gives CASSVNFYEQYF.

This clonotype occurred a few times. J is TRBJ1-1 and V is TRBV6-6, with D maybe TRBD1 (5 bases). This CDR3 spans 14 amino acids. Between the trimmed V and J ends, which lost 6 bases and 9 bases, there was a span of 20 bases. CDR1 and CDR2 from the germline V gene are MNHNY and SVGAGI (reference sequence). The CDR3 region is CASSIAWGNSQAFF. The CDR3 DNA reads as TGTGCCAGCAGCATCGCCTGGGGGAACAGTCAAGCTTTCTTT.

This clonotype was observed a few times. V gene TRBV28 combines with J gene TRBJ2-5, with D possibly TRBD1 on 6 matching bases. This CDR3 is 15 amino acids long. Trimming cost V 7 bases and J 4 bases, with 19 bases left between them. Germline V gene lookup returns CDR1 MDHEN and CDR2 SYDVKM. CDR3 amino acids: CASNANRVPIETQYF. The CDR3 nucleotides are TGTGCCAGCAACGCAAACAGGGTACCTATAGAGACCCAGTACTTC.

A word on this clonotype: This may be a read error: a much more frequent sequence differs by one nucleotide. The J gene is TRBJ2-1, the V gene TRBV5-5; 11 bases match TRBD2. Germline loops: CDR1 SGHKS, CDR2 YYEKEE (reference sequence). This CDR3 has 16 residues. This CDR3 reads CAGSFRLAGPNNEQFF. The CDR3 region has the DNA TGTGCCGGCAGCTTTCGACTAGCGGGGCCTAACAATGAGCAGTTCTTC.

The chain carries TRBV6-8 and TRBJ2-3; possibly TRBD2 for D (5 bases). The germline V and J ends were trimmed by 6 bases and 1 base, with 14 bases remaining between them. CDR3 length equals 15 residues. From germline, CDR1 is MNHGY and CDR2 SAAAGT. The CDR3 nucleotides are TGTGCCAGCAGCCGGTGGGCGGAGGGCACAGATACGCAGTATTTT. It encodes CASSRWAEGTDTQYF.

On this clonotype itself: This could be a read error, since a much larger clone is one nucleotide away. The rearrangement links TRBV14 to TRBJ2-1; D tentatively reads TRBD1 or TRBD2 (5 bases each). V was trimmed by 4 bases and J by 5 bases, leaving 15 bases between them. The CDR3 extends over 15 amino acids. Germline CDR1 reads SGHDN; CDR2 reads FVKESK. The CDR3: CASSPRVGTHNEQFF. The DNA for the CDR3 is TGTGCCAGCAGCCCGAGGGTGGGGACCCACAATGAGCAGTTCTTC.

This clonotype was seen at least ten times. V is TRBV7-8 and J is TRBJ2-7; no clear D gene. The CDR3 consists of 15 residues. V gave up 0 bases and J gave up 0 bases, with 9 bases separating them. Germline-derived CDR1 and CDR2 are SGHVS and FQNEAQ. The CDR3 is CASSLAGGISYEQYF. The CDR3 DNA reads TGTGCCAGCAGCTTAGCGGGCGGCATCTCCTACGAGCAGTACTTC.

The chain has TRBV2 and TRBJ2-3, with 9 bases that match TRBD2. Germline CDR1 SNHLY, CDR2 FYNNEI. V shed 0 bases, J shed 2 bases, and the junction held 6 bases outside the gene matches. The CDR3 covers 17 residues. The DNA for the CDR3 is TGTGCCAGCAGTGAAGCCTCGGCGGGGGGGCCCACAGATACGCAGTATTTT. Its protein product is CASSEASAGGPTDTQYF.

The chain combines TRBV5-1 with TRBJ2-7; 7 bases map to TRBD1. The CDR3 is made up of 14 amino acids. CDR1 and CDR2 from the germline V gene are SGHRS and YFSETQ. Germline trimming cut 2 bases from V and 1 base from J; bases unmatched to any gene: 3. CDR3 residues: CASSFGRGSYEQYF. CDR3 nucleotides: TGCGCCAGCAGCTTCGGCAGGGGGTCCTACGAGCAGTACTTC.

The genes are TRBV7-9 and TRBJ2-1; 14 nucleotides match TRBD2. This CDR3 is 19 amino acids long. Germline V lookup: CDR1 SEHNR, CDR2 FQNEAQ (reference sequence). Trimming cost V 5 bases and J 9 bases; bases outside gene matches: 18. Here the CDR3 reads CASSPVPGLAGATLGEQFF. The CDR3 bases are TGTGCCAGCAGCCCCGTCCCGGGACTAGCGGGGGCGACCCTTGGTGAGCAGTTCTTC.

This clonotype appeared many times. The chain employs TRBV7-2 and TRBJ2-5; D ambiguous. CDR1 is SGHTA and CDR2 is FQGNSA in the germline V gene. Trimming removed 1 base from V and 0 bases from J, with 9 bases in between. The CDR3 length is 15 residues. CDR3 bases: TGTGCCAGCAGCTTAGGCAGCCTGTACCAAGAGACCCAGTACTTC. Protein sequence: CASSLGSLYQETQYF. The whole variable domain, filled in from reference TRBV7-2 and TRBJ2-5, reads GAGVSQSPSNKVTEKGKDVELRCDPISGHTALYWYRQSLGQGLEFLIYFQGNSAPDKSGLPSDRFSAERTGGSVSTLTIQRTQQEDSAVYLCASSLGSLYQETQYFGPGTRLLVL.

The sample holds many counts of this clonotype. V usage is TRBV6-2 or TRBV6-3 and J usage is TRBJ1-5, with D unclear. Germline V lookup: CDR1 MNHEY, CDR2 SVGEGT. The CDR3 consists of 16 residues. Trimming removed 8 bases from V and 2 bases from J, with 19 bases in between. As DNA, the CDR3 is TGTGCCAGCGCTCTCTCTCATGAAATCGGCAATCAGCCCCAGCATTTT. This gives the protein CASALSHEIGNQPQHF.

The chain carries TRBV20-1 and TRBJ2-1, with D possibly matching TRBD2 (5 bases). This CDR3 is 14 amino acids long. CDR1 and CDR2 (germline): DFQATT, SNEGSKA (reference sequence). With 5 bases removed from V and 1 base from J, the gap between germline ends came to 12 bases. In DNA, the CDR3 is TGCAGTGCTCTTGACTACCGGTCCTACAATGAGCAGTTCTTC. It is translated as CSALDYRSYNEQFF.

This clonotype was recorded many times. This chain joins TRBV7-2 and TRBJ2-3; 7 nucleotides agree with TRBD1. J gave up 2 bases and V 2 bases, and 7 bases lay outside the gene matches. In germline, CDR1 is SGHTA, CDR2 FQGNSA. CDR3 length: 16 residues. The CDR3: CASSLIAGQDTDTQYF. CDR3 bases: TGTGCCAGCAGCTTAATAGCTGGACAGGACACAGATACGCAGTATTTT.

The chain couples TRBV28 to TRBJ2-7, with D hard to call. The CDR3 is 15 residues long. CDR1 MDHEN and CDR2 SYDVKM come from the germline V gene. V dropped 5 bases and J dropped 2 bases, with 16 bases sitting between them. The CDR3 nucleotides read TGTGCCAGCAGTCCCCACCGTTTAACGACCTACGAGCAGTACGTC. It specifies CASSPHRLTTYEQYV.

As to this clonotype: One base away lies a much larger clone, so this may be a sequencing read error. Without the conserved terminal phenylalanine or tryptophan, this CDR3 likely stems from a read error. This sequence joins TRBV6-5 and TRBJ1-5, with D perhaps matching TRBD1 (6 bases). Germline V gene sequence: CDR1 MNHEY, CDR2 SVGAGI. The CDR3 totals 13 residues. Between the trimmed V and J ends, which lost 8 bases and 5 bases, there was a span of 13 bases. The CDR3 DNA is TGTGCCAGCGGACTGGACAGATATCAGCCCCAGCATTCT. Protein: CASGLDRYQPQHS.

This clonotype was picked up a small number of times. The V call is TRBV6-5, the J call TRBJ2-1; D gene uncertain. Trimming pared 6 bases from V and 7 bases from J, leaving 13 bases between. Germline assignment: CDR1 MNHEY and CDR2 SVGAGI. This CDR3 is built from 13 residues. The DNA of the CDR3 is TGTGCCAGCAGCCCTGTGATGGAGAATGAGCAGTTCTTC. Its translation is CASSPVMENEQFF.

Only a few counts were recorded for this clonotype. The rearrangement uses TRBV6-5 and TRBJ1-2; D ambiguous. Germline V gives CDR1 MNHEY, CDR2 SVGAGI. The CDR3 runs 15 residues. V lost 0 bases to trimming and J lost 5 bases, with 13 bases between them. CDR3 coding DNA: TGTGCCAGCAGTTACTCGCGCGGGGTCTGGTATGGCTACACCTTC. Translating gives CASSYSRGVWYGYTF.

The chain recombines TRBV2 with TRBJ2-1, with TRBD1 matching over 7 bases. V shed 10 bases and J 5 bases; nucleotides not matched to a gene: 11. Germline V gene lookup returns CDR1 SNHLY and CDR2 FYNNEI. CDR3 length: 14 residues. CDR3 nucleotides: TGTGCCACCCAAAGGACAGGCTACAACAATGAGCAGTTCTTC. Translation gives CATQRTGYNNEQFF.

V is TRBV29-1 and J is TRBJ2-2; the match to TRBD1 covers 9 bases. Germline V gives CDR1 SQVTM, CDR2 ANQGSEA. This CDR3 region has 15 residues. J gave up 6 bases and V 3 bases, and 8 bases lay outside the gene matches. The CDR3 is CSVEDGQGRPGELFF. The DNA of the CDR3 is TGCAGCGTTGAGGACGGACAGGGGAGGCCCGGGGAGCTGTTTTTT.

There are a few counts of this clonotype. V gene TRBV27 combines with J gene TRBJ1-6; D is possibly TRBD1 (6 bases). Deletions cut 8 bases from V and 6 bases from J, with 11 bases between. From germline, CDR1 is MNHEY and CDR2 SMNVEV (reference sequence). CDR3 length equals 13 residues. CDR3 sequence (DNA): TGTGCCAGCCGGGGGGCGTTTAATTCACCCCTCCACTTT. Its protein is CASRGAFNSPLHF.

This clonotype was detected many times. This sequence joins TRBV6-5 and TRBJ2-5, with D uncertain. Germline-derived CDR1 and CDR2 are MNHEY and SVGAGI. The CDR3 runs 11 residues. Trimming left V 2 bases short and J 9 bases short, with 7 bases between. CDR3 bases: TGTGCCAGCAGTTACGGGTATGCCCAGTACTTC. As protein: CASSYGYAQYF.

This clonotype was recorded at least ten times. The chain joins TRBV7-2 to TRBJ2-1, with D possibly being TRBD2 (5 bases). The CDR3 is 13 residues long. The germline V and J ends were trimmed by 1 base and 15 bases, with 16 bases remaining between them. CDR1 is SGHTA, CDR2 FQGNSA, per germline. CDR3 in amino acids: CASSLDEGPSGFF. In nucleotides, the CDR3 is TGTGCCAGCAGCTTAGATGAGGGTCCCTCTGGGTTCTTC.

The genes are TRBV5-6 and TRBJ1-1; D is possibly TRBD1 (5 bases). The V gene lost 6 bases and the J gene lost 1 base, with 19 bases spanning the gap. The CDR3 is 16 residues long. Germline V gene lookup returns CDR1 SGHDT and CDR2 YYEEEE. Here the CDR3 reads CASTDPAGQTNTEAFF. The CDR3 DNA sequence: TGTGCCAGCACCGATCCCGCGGGGCAGACGAACACTGAAGCTTTCTTT.